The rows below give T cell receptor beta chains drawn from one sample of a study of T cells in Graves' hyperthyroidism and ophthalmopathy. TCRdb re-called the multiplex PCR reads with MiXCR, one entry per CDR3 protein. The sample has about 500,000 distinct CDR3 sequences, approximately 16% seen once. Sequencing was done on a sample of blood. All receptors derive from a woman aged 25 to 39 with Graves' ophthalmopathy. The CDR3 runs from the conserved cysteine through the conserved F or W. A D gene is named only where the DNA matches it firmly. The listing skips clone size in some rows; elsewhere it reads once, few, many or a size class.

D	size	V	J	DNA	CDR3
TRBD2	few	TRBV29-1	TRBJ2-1	TGCAGCGTTGAAGGGCGGGAGTTGGGTGGTGAGCAGTTCTTC	CSVEGRELGGEQFF
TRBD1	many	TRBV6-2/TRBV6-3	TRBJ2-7	TGTGCCAGCAGTTACTCGACTCTGGGACAGGGGATTTCCTACGAGCAGTACTTC	CASSYSTLGQGISYEQYF
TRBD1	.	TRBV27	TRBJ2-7	TGTGCCAGCAGTTTCCTTACCGGGACAGGGACCTACGAGCAGTACTTC	CASSFLTGTGTYEQYF
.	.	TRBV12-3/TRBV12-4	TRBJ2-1	TGTGCCAGCAGACCTACGGGACTCCAAGGGGAGCAGTTCTTC	CASRPTGLQGEQFF
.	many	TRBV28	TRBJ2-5	TGTGCCAGCACGGGGCTTCGGCAGACCCAGTACTTC	CASTGLRQTQYF
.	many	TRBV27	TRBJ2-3	TGTGCCAGCAGTTTAACTTCGGGAGGCACAGATACGCAGTATTTT	CASSLTSGGTDTQYF
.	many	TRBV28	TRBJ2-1	TGTGCCAGCAGTTCCCCACCACCCTATCACAATGAGCAGTTCTTC	CASSSPPPYHNEQFF
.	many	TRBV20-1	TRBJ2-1	TGCAGTGCTAGAGGGGCTCCACTTGATGAGGCCTACAATGAGCAGTTCTTC	CSARGAPLDEAYNEQFF
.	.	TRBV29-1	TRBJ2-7	TGCAGCGTTGACGGAACTGAGTCCTACGAGCAGTACTTC	CSVDGTESYEQYF
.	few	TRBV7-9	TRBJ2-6	TGTGCCAGCAGCTTAACGGCGGGGGCCAACGTCCTGACTTTC	CASSLTAGANVLTF
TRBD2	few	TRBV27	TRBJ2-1	TGTGCCAGCAGTATTAATAATTTTCCGGGACTAGCGGGAGGGTACAATGAGCAGTTCTTC	CASSINNFPGLAGGYNEQFF
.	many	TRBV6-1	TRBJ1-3	TGTGCCAGCGATGACTCTGGAAACACCATATATTTT	CASDDSGNTIYF
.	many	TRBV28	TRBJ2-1	TGTGCCAGCAGTTTCACGCTACGTAGCGGCTCCTACAATGAGCAGTTCTTC	CASSFTLRSGSYNEQFF
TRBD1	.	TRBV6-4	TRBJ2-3	TGTGCCAGCAGTGACGCAGGGGGCCCCGCAGATACGCAGTATTTT	CASSDAGGPADTQYF
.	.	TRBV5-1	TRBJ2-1	TGCGCCAGCAGCTCCCCATTTGGGCAGGCCGGGCAGTTCTTC	CASSSPFGQAGQFF
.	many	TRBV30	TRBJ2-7	TGTGCCTGGAGAGAGGGGCGCTCTACCTACGAGCAGTACTTC	CAWREGRSTYEQYF
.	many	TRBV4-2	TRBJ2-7	TGTGCCAGCAGCCAAGATCACGGACCGCCCTACGAGCAGTACTTC	CASSQDHGPPYEQYF
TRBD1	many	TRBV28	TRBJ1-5	TGTGCCAGCAGTACGGACAGGCATCAGCCCCAGCATTTT	CASSTDRHQPQHF
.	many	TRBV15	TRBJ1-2	TGTGCCACCAGCAGCTCAGACAGTACTCCCGTTTATGGCTACACCTTC	CATSSSDSTPVYGYTF
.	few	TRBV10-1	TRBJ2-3	TGCGCCAGCAGTGAGTCCCTAGGAGCTTATCAGGATACGCAGTATTTT	CASSESLGAYQDTQYF
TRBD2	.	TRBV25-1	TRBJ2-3	TGTGCCAGCAGTGAATTGACTAGCGCCACAGATACGCAGTATTTT	CASSELTSATDTQYF
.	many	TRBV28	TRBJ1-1	TGTGCCAGCAGCCCCTCGGCACTTAACACTGAAGCTTTCTTT	CASSPSALNTEAFF
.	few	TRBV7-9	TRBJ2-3	TGTGCCAGCAGCTTAGCGGGGGCCACTTTTTCAGATACGCAGTATTTT	CASSLAGATFSDTQYF
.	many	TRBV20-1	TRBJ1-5	TGCAGTGCTAGTCGAGGTCGAAGCAATCAGCCCCAGCATTTT	CSASRGRSNQPQHF
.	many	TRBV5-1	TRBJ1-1	TGCGCCAGCAGCCGGACCCCGACGGTGAACACTGAAGCTTTCTTT	CASSRTPTVNTEAFF
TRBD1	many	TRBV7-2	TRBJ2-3	TGTGCCAGCAGCTCCAGGGACAGGGGCACAGATACGCAGTATTTT	CASSSRDRGTDTQYF
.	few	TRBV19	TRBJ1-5	TGTGCCAGTACCATTTCCGGGCATAGCAATCAGCCCCAGCATTTT	CASTISGHSNQPQHF
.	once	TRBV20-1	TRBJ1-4	TGCAGTGCTAGAATCGACAGAACTAATGAAAAACTGTTTTTT	CSARIDRTNEKLFF
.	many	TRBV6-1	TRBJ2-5	TGTGCCAGCAGACTCGATGGGACCCAGTACTTC	CASRLDGTQYF
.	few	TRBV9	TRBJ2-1	TGTGCCAGCAGCGTAGCCTTGGCGGGTGAGCAGTTCTTC	CASSVALAGEQFF
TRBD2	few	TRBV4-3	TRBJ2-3	TGCGCCAGCAGCCAAGATGGGGTAGCGGGTGCCACCACAGATACGCAGTATTTT	CASSQDGVAGATTDTQYF
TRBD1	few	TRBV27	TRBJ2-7	TGTGCCAGCAGCCAATGGGACAGAAAAGGCGAGCAGTACTTC	CASSQWDRKGEQYF
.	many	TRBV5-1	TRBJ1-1	TGCGCCAGCAGCTTGGGACAGGCCTACATGAACACTGAAGCTTTCTTT	CASSLGQAYMNTEAFF
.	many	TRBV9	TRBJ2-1	TGTGCCAGCAGCGTAGCGGCCAGCTCCTACAATGAGCAGTTCTTC	CASSVAASSYNEQFF
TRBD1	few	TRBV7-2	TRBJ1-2	TGTGCCAGCAGCGTGGACAGGGGATCTAACTATGGCTACACCTTC	CASSVDRGSNYGYTF
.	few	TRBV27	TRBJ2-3	TGTGCCAGCAGTTTATCGTCGTCGTCAGGGCTTATTTTTTTGGATACGCAGTATTTT	CASSLSSSSGLIFLDTQYF
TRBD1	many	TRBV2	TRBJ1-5	TGTGCCAGCAGTGAAGCGCAGGGACAGCGCAATCAGCCCCAGCATTTT	CASSEAQGQRNQPQHF
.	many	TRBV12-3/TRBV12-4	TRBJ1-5	TGTGCCAGCAACATGGGACGGAACTCCAATCAGCCCCAGCATTTT	CASNMGRNSNQPQHF
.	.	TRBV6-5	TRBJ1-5	TGTGCCAGCAGTTACTCCCCGGGGTTCAATCAGCCCCAGCATTTT	CASSYSPGFNQPQHF
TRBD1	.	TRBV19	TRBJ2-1	TGTGCCAGTAGCGTCGACAGGGGGCATGAGCAGTTCTTC	CASSVDRGHEQFF
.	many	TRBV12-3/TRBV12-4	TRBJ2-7	TGTGCCAGCAGTTTGTCCCACAGCCTGGAGCAGTACTTC	CASSLSHSLEQYF
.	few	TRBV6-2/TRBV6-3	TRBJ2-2	TGTGCCAGCAGCCACCACAGGGCCGGGGAGCTGTTTTTT	CASSHHRAGELFF
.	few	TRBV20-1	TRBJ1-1	TGCAGTGCTAGAGATTGGTCGGGGCCTGAAGCTTTCTTT	CSARDWSGPEAFF
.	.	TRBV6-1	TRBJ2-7	TGTGCCAGCAGCCCAGACCGGGCGAGGGCCTACGAGCAGTACTTC	CASSPDRARAYEQYF
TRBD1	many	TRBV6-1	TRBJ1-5	TGTGCCAGCAGTGAATCTCCAGGGGGCGCGATAAGCAATCAGCCCCAGCATTTT	CASSESPGGAISNQPQHF
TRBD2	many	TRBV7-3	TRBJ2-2	TGTGCCAGCAGCTTGACGGGAGGGGGTAACACCGGGGAGCTGTTTTTT	CASSLTGGGNTGELFF
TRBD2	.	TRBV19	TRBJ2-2	TGTGCCAGTATTCAAACAGGACTAGCGGGAGACACCGGGGAGCTGTTTTTT	CASIQTGLAGDTGELFF
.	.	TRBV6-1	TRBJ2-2	TGTGCCAGCAAAGGGCCAGCGAACACCGGGGAGCTGTTTTTT	CASKGPANTGELFF
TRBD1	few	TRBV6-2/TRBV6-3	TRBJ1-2	TGTGCCAGCAGGGACAGGGGTGACTATGGCTACACCTTC	CASRDRGDYGYTF
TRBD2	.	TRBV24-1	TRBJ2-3	TGTGCCACCAGTGATTCGAGACTAGCGGGAGGCCGTGATACGCAGTATTTT	CATSDSRLAGGRDTQYF
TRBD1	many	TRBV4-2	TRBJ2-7	TGTGCCAGCAGCCAAGACTCAGGGGGCGCGTACGAGCAGTACTTC	CASSQDSGGAYEQYF
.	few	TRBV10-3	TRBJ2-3	TGTGCCATCAGTGCAGGGCCTGGCACAGATACGCAGTATTTT	CAISAGPGTDTQYF
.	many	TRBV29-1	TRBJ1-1	TGCAGCGTTGAAGATACAGGGCGGAACACTGAAGCTTTCTTT	CSVEDTGRNTEAFF
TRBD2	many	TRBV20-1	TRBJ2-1	TGCAGTGCTCGCGGGAGCTCCTTTCCGAATGAGCAGTTCTTC	CSARGSSFPNEQFF
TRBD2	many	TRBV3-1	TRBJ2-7	TGTGCCAGCAGCCTCGGACTAGCGGGAGTTCGGCACCCCTACGAGCAGTACTTC	CASSLGLAGVRHPYEQYF